Listed below are T cell receptor beta chains from one sample, sequenced in a study of blood T cells in healthy people across ages. TCRdb fed the 5' RACE reads into MiXCR, producing one record per CDR3 protein. Of about 800,000 distinct CDR3 sequences listed, approximately 25% are singletons. The same specimen was also included in a second study, on T cells of mothers and their children.

The sequenced sample consisted of blood. The source is a boy aged 5 to 17 in good health. CDR3s include the opening cysteine and the closing phenylalanine or tryptophan. A D gene is named only where the DNA matches it firmly. Clone size is stated in some rows and not others, as once, few, many or a class when expanded.

v_gene	j_gene	d_gene	abundance	CDR3nt	CDR3aa
TRBV24-1	TRBJ2-1	-	-	TGTGCCACCAGTGATGTGACCAGTACTAGCTCCTACAATGAGCAGTTCTTC	CATSDVTSTSSYNEQFF
TRBV5-1	TRBJ2-7	TRBD1	-	TGCGCCAGCAGCCCTCGGGCGACAGGGGGGACCTACGAGCAGTACTTC	CASSPRATGGTYEQYF
TRBV4-1	TRBJ2-1	TRBD2	few	TGCGCCAGCAGCCAATGGGGACTAGCGGGAGACGGCTCCTACAATGAGCAGTTCTTC	CASSQWGLAGDGSYNEQFF
TRBV6-5	TRBJ2-3	TRBD2	-	TGTGCCACGAGGACTAGACTCACAGATACGCAGTATTTT	CATRTRLTDTQYF
TRBV9	TRBJ1-3	-	few	TGTGCCAGCCTCCCTGCGGGCTCTGGAAACACCATATATTTT	CASLPAGSGNTIYF
TRBV6-5	TRBJ1-1	-	-	TGTGCCAGCGGTACTGGAATGAACACTGAAGCTTTCTTT	CASGTGMNTEAFF
TRBV6-5	TRBJ2-7	-	few	TGTGCCAGCAGTTACTCGATCGAGGGCTCTCTCGAGCAGTACTTC	CASSYSIEGSLEQYF
TRBV7-2	TRBJ1-1	TRBD1	-	TGTGCCAGCAGCTTAACAGGACAGGGGGGCACTGAAGCTTTCTTT	CASSLTGQGGTEAFF
TRBV5-5	TRBJ1-2	TRBD1	-	TGTGCCAGCAGCTCTGGGGGGGCAGGGGGCGCGAATGGCTACACCTTC	CASSSGGAGGANGYTF
TRBV6-1	TRBJ1-1	TRBD1	few	TGTGCCAGCAGTGCGGGGACAGGGGGCTGGGGGACTGAAGCTTTCTTT	CASSAGTGGWGTEAFF
TRBV27	TRBJ2-7	TRBD2	few	TGTGCCAGCCGGACCTTCTTTAGCGGGGGAAGCTCCTACGAGCAGTACTTC	CASRTFFSGGSSYEQYF
TRBV28	TRBJ1-5	-	-	TGTGCCAGCAGTTTGGGGGCTACCTATCAGCCCCAGCATTTT	CASSLGATYQPQHF
TRBV7-3	TRBJ2-3	TRBD1	-	TGTGCCAGCAGCTTGGCGTGGGACAGGGGGTTAGATACGCAGTATTTT	CASSLAWDRGLDTQYF
TRBV3-1	TRBJ2-6	-	-	TGTGCCAGCAGCCATGTCCAGAGCTCTGGGGCCAACGTCCTGACTTTC	CASSHVQSSGANVLTF
TRBV7-7	TRBJ2-5	-	few	TGTGCTAGCAGCCCTCAGGGTTATCGGGAGACCCAGTACTTC	CASSPQGYRETQYF
TRBV4-1	TRBJ2-1	-	few	TGCGCCAGCAGCCAATCTGGCGGAGACTACAATGAGCAGTTCTTC	CASSQSGGDYNEQFF
TRBV18	TRBJ2-5	-	-	TGTGCCAGCTCACCACCGCGGCAGGGCCAAGAGACCCAGTACTTC	CASSPPRQGQETQYF
TRBV6-5	TRBJ2-1	-	-	TGTGCCAGCAGTTACTCGGGCGGAGGAAACAATGAGCAGTTCTTC	CASSYSGGGNNEQFF
TRBV7-9	TRBJ2-7	-	once	TGTGCCAGCAGCTTAAGGGGGGCCGGACCCTACGAGCAGTACTTC	CASSLRGAGPYEQYF
TRBV4-1	TRBJ2-1	-	once	TGCGCCAGCAGCCATGTGGCGGCTAAGTCCTACAGTGAGCAGTTCTTC	CASSHVAAKSYSEQFF
TRBV24-1	TRBJ1-5	-	-	TGTGCCACCAGTGATCCTCAATTAATTGGTGATAGCAATCAGCCCCAGCATTTT	CATSDPQLIGDSNQPQHF
TRBV27	TRBJ1-1	TRBD1	-	TGTGCCAGCAGTTTAGTTCCAGGGGGGGGAAGTGAAGCTTTCTTT	CASSLVPGGGSEAFF
TRBV20-1	TRBJ1-5	TRBD1	few	TGCAGTGCTTACGACAGGGCTGGCAATCAGCCTCAGCATTTT	CSAYDRAGNQPQHF
TRBV27	TRBJ2-7	TRBD2	many	TGTGCCACCCGAATGGGGGGGTCCTACGAGCAGTACTTC	CATRMGGSYEQYF
TRBV20-1	TRBJ2-7	TRBD2	-	TGCAGTGCTAGAGTGGGACTAGCCCTCGGCGAGCAGTACTTC	CSARVGLALGEQYF
TRBV10-3	TRBJ2-2	TRBD1	-	TGTGCCATCAGTACACAGACAGGGCCCGGGGAGCTGTTTTTT	CAISTQTGPGELFF
TRBV20-1	TRBJ2-2	-	-	TGCAGTGCTAGAGTCGAAGGAATAGCCACCGGGGAGCTGTTTTTT	CSARVEGIATGELFF
TRBV5-1	TRBJ1-2	-	-	TGCGCCAGCAGCTGGCGGGGGGAGTTGGGCTACCCCTTC	CASSWRGELGYPF
TRBV3-1	TRBJ2-2	TRBD2	-	TGTGCCAGCAGCCAATTGAGCGGGAGTAACACCGGGGAGCTGTTTTTT	CASSQLSGSNTGELFF
TRBV6-2/TRBV6-3	TRBJ2-5	TRBD1	-	TGTGCCAGCAGTTACTTTCCGGACAGGGGAGAGACCCAGTACTTC	CASSYFPDRGETQYF
TRBV4-3	TRBJ2-5	TRBD1	few	TGCGCCAGCAGCCAAGCACAGGGGTGGGAGACCCAGTACTTC	CASSQAQGWETQYF
TRBV20-1	TRBJ2-7	-	few	TGCAGTGCTAGAGGAGGCACGACTGCGTACGAGCAGTACTTC	CSARGGTTAYEQYF
TRBV4-2	TRBJ2-7	-	-	TGTGCCAGCAGCCAAGTCCGGGCGCAGAGCTCCTACGAGCAGTACTTC	CASSQVRAQSSYEQYF
TRBV27	TRBJ1-6	-	-	TGTGCCAGCAGTTTACAGGAATGGGATTCACCCCTCCACTTT	CASSLQEWDSPLHF
TRBV7-8	TRBJ2-7	-	-	TGTGCCAGCAGCTTCCGGAGGATTCTCTACGAGCAGTACTTC	CASSFRRILYEQYF